The 27 T cell receptor beta chains below were found in one sample sequenced in a study of blood T cell repertoires in COVID-19 (dated by TCRdb to the early 2020s). Receptor amplification or capture employed the immunoSEQ multiplex PCR assay. Imported from immuneACCESS, the table was reduced by TCRdb to in-frame sequences with V and J called. These copies leave out some clones; in studies compared against another copy, an unresolved V gene accounts for under half, and the cause of the remainder is not known. This sample holds about 210,000 clones; roughly 82% were observed only once. Clones ranked in the top ten supply 12% of the sample. Material: peripheral blood. The receptors here all came from a middle-aged woman with acute or convalescent COVID-19.

The rearrangement links TRBV14 to TRBJ2-1; 13 positions agree with TRBD2. J was trimmed by 0 bases and V by 0 bases; bases with no gene match: 8. CDR1 is SGHDN, CDR2 FVKESK, per germline. The CDR3 extends over 20 amino acids. This CDR3 reads CASSQDLRLAGGSSYNEQFF. DNA of the CDR3: TGTGCCAGCAGCCAAGATCTGCGACTAGCGGGAGGAAGCTCCTACAATGAGCAGTTCTTC.

The chain couples TRBV25-1 to TRBJ2-1, with D tentatively TRBD1 (7 bases). Between the trimmed V and J ends, which lost 3 bases and 2 bases, there was a span of 14 bases. The germline V gene encodes CDR1 MGHDK and CDR2 SYGVNS. The CDR3 is 16 amino acids. Here the CDR3 DNA reads TGTGCCAGCAGTGACCCAGGGGGGAGCCCCTACAATGAGCAGTTCTTC. Protein sequence: CASSDPGGSPYNEQFF.

The table lists this clone with a count of one. This chain joins TRBV2 and TRBJ1-2; D gene ambiguous. V was pared by 7 bases and J by 0 bases, with 9 bases between. CDR3 length equals 13 residues. The germline V gene encodes CDR1 SNHLY and CDR2 FYNNEI. The CDR3 nucleotides are TGTGCCAGCACCCAGAACCCTAACTATGGCTACACCTTC. This gives the protein CASTQNPNYGYTF.

This chain links TRBV9 with TRBJ2-2; 9 bases map to TRBD1. With 3 bases clipped from V and 5 bases from J, the junction kept 17 bases outside the gene matches. This CDR3 comprises 19 residues. Germline CDR1 SGDLS, CDR2 YYNGEE. As DNA, the CDR3 is TGTGCCAGCAGCGCCCTTAACCCCAACAGGGGGCGGGGTACCGGGGAGCTGTTTTTT. Protein product: CASSALNPNRGRGTGELFF.

V and J are TRBV7-9 and TRBJ1-3; D call uncertain. V lost 5 bases, J lost 4 bases, and 12 bases lay in between. The germline V gene has CDR1 SEHNR and CDR2 FQNEAQ (reference sequence). This CDR3 spans 14 amino acids. CDR3 coding DNA: TGTGCCAGCAGCCCCGACATTTCCGGAAACACCATATATTTT. Its translation: CASSPDISGNTIYF.

The chain combines TRBV6-5 with TRBJ1-4, with a possible D match to TRBD1 (5 bases). V was clipped by 2 bases and J by 0 bases, with 7 bases between them. CDR3 size: 15 residues. Germline V CDR1 and CDR2: MNHEY, SVGAGI. CDR3 amino acids: CASSYRGATNEKLFF. The CDR3 bases are TGTGCCAGCAGTTACCGGGGGGCAACTAATGAAAAACTGTTTTTT.

The genes are TRBV10-3 and TRBJ2-3; 8 bases align to TRBD2. Per the germline V gene, CDR1 is ENHRY and CDR2 is SYGVKD. The junction had 5 bases not matched to a gene; V was cut back by 3 bases and J by 0 bases. This CDR3 is built from 16 residues. The CDR3 loop is CAISDGLAGSTDTQYF. In DNA form, the CDR3 reads TGTGCCATCAGTGATGGGTTAGCGGGGAGCACAGATACGCAGTATTTT.

The chain is built from TRBV7-2 and TRBJ1-2; D ambiguous. The CDR3 is made up of 15 amino acids. The ends were cut back, 1 base at V and 4 bases at J, with 13 bases in the middle. The germline V gene has CDR1 SGHTA and CDR2 FQGNSA. The CDR3 sequence: CASSLGMLAIYGYTF. CDR3 coding DNA: TGTGCCAGCAGCTTAGGCATGTTAGCCATCTATGGCTACACCTTC.

The J gene is TRBJ2-7, the V gene TRBV18; 8 bases map to TRBD2. J was trimmed by 0 bases and V by 6 bases; bases with no gene match: 1. The CDR3 runs to 13 residues. CDR1 is KGHSH, CDR2 LQKENI, per germline. CDR3: CASSGGDSYEQYF. The CDR3 nucleotides read TGTGCCAGCTCCGGGGGGGACTCCTACGAGCAGTACTTC.

The J gene is TRBJ1-5, the V gene TRBV5-1; 10 positions agree with TRBD1. This CDR3 is built from 15 residues. Per the germline V gene, CDR1 is SGHRS and CDR2 is YFSETQ. The V segment lost 4 bases and the J segment 6 bases; nucleotides outside the gene matches: 7. The CDR3 coding sequence is TGCGCCAGCAGCCTTACGACAGGGGGCGGTCAGCCCCAGCATTTT. Its protein product is CASSLTTGGGQPQHF.

The chain has TRBV4-3 and TRBJ2-7, with 9 bases lining up with TRBD2. The CDR3 totals 16 residues. The V gene end was trimmed by 0 bases and the J gene end by 2 bases; junction bases not matched to a gene: 5. Germline CDR1 and CDR2: LGHNA and YSLEER. CDR3 loop: CASSQDIAGEAYEQYF. The CDR3 DNA is TGCGCCAGCAGCCAAGATATAGCGGGAGAGGCCTACGAGCAGTACTTC.

This clone has only a few counts. Other DNA sequences in this sample translate to the same CDR3. The genes are TRBV5-4 and TRBJ2-1, with 7 nucleotides matching TRBD2. Germline V gene data show CDR1 as SGHNT and CDR2 as YYREEE (reference sequence). This CDR3 is 15 amino acids long. The V segment lost 3 bases and the J segment 0 bases; nucleotides outside the gene matches: 3. This CDR3 reads CASSWGGSSYNEQFF. DNA for the CDR3: TGTGCCAGCAGCTGGGGCGGGAGCTCCTACAATGAGCAGTTCTTC.

The gene calls are TRBV5-6 and TRBJ1-1; 8 bases are shared with TRBD1. Germline V gene sequence: CDR1 SGHDT, CDR2 YYEEEE. V was pared by 2 bases and J by 7 bases, with 7 bases of the junction left unmatched. The CDR3 loop spans 14 amino acids. In DNA, the CDR3 is TGTGCCAGCAGCTTTTGGGACAGGAGCCTTGAAGCTTTCTTT. Residues: CASSFWDRSLEAFF.

The gene calls are TRBV7-9 and TRBJ1-4; maybe TRBD1 (5 bases). The V end was cut by 1 base, the J end by 11 bases, with 17 bases between. The CDR3 contains 15 residues. Germline CDR1 reads SEHNR; CDR2 reads FQNEAQ (reference sequence). CDR3 in amino acids: CASSLVGGDLGKLFF. The CDR3 DNA sequence: TGTGCCAGCAGCTTAGTCGGGGGAGATCTTGGGAAACTGTTTTTT.

This chain connects TRBV7-6 to TRBJ1-1; D gene uncertain. Germline assignment: CDR1 SGHVS and CDR2 FNYEAQ. Deletions cut 0 bases from V and 0 bases from J, with 14 bases between. The CDR3 spans 17 residues. CDR3 loop: CASSLARSDTMNTEAFF. The DNA of the CDR3 is TGTGCCAGCAGCTTAGCCAGGTCGGATACGATGAACACTGAAGCTTTCTTT.

This clone appeared once. This rearrangement joins TRBV4-2 to TRBJ2-1; 8 bases fit TRBD2. The CDR3 loop spans 16 amino acids. V dropped 3 bases and J dropped 10; count of bases not matched to a gene: 14. Germline V CDR1 and CDR2: LGHNA, YNFKEQ. CDR3 loop: CASSQGFGREGEEQFF. Written as DNA, the CDR3 is TGTGCCAGCAGCCAGGGGTTTGGACGGGAGGGCGAGGAGCAGTTCTTC.

The chain couples TRBV7-7 to TRBJ2-3; 7 bases agree with TRBD2. The CDR3 extends over 16 amino acids. CDR1 SSHAT and CDR2 FNYEAQ come from the germline V gene (reference sequence). V shed 5 bases and J 2 bases; nucleotides not matched to a gene: 10. The CDR3 spells CASSRGGGSLTDTQYF. As DNA, the CDR3 is TGTGCCAGCAGCAGGGGCGGGGGATCGCTCACAGATACGCAGTATTTT.

This clone was recorded many times. This chain connects TRBV20-1 to TRBJ1-5, with 10 positions matching TRBD1. From germline, CDR1 is DFQATT and CDR2 SNEGSKA (reference sequence). The CDR3 length is 15 residues. Germline trimming cut 3 bases from V and 4 bases from J; bases unmatched to any gene: 6. CDR3 DNA: TGCAGTGCTAGTGGGGGACAGGGGAAAAATCAGCCCCAGCATTTT. Encoded protein: CSASGGQGKNQPQHF.

The J gene is TRBJ2-2, the V gene TRBV2, with 9 bases matching TRBD1. Germline values: CDR1 SNHLY, CDR2 FYNNEI. With 5 bases clipped from V and 5 bases from J, the junction kept 3 bases outside the gene matches. This CDR3 has 14 amino acids. CDR3 DNA: TGTGCCAGCAGTTACAGGGGGCAAACCGGGGAGCTGTTTTTT. Protein: CASSYRGQTGELFF.

The gene calls are TRBV7-6 and TRBJ2-3; tentatively, D is TRBD2 (7 bases). Trimming left V 0 bases short and J 2 bases short, with 12 bases between. The CDR3 contains 16 residues. Germline V gives CDR1 SGHVS, CDR2 FNYEAQ. In nucleotides, the CDR3 is TGTGCCAGCAGCTTAGCTCCGGGGGGCCTCACAGATACGCAGTATTTT. Its translation is CASSLAPGGLTDTQYF.

The chain recombines TRBV6-2 or TRBV6-3 with TRBJ2-7, with 10 positions matching TRBD1. Germline loops: CDR1 MNHEY, CDR2 SVGEGT. The CDR3 has 13 residues. V was pared by 4 bases and J by 6 bases, with 3 bases of the junction left unmatched. The CDR3: CASSFGTGAEQYF. The CDR3 region has the DNA TGTGCCAGCAGTTTCGGGACAGGGGCCGAGCAGTACTTC.

V usage is TRBV30 and J usage is TRBJ2-2; 11 bases match TRBD1. After removal of 0 bases from V and 6 bases from J, the junction contained 6 bases not matched to a gene. This CDR3 is built from 16 residues. Germline-derived CDR1 and CDR2 are GTSNPN and SVGIG (reference sequence). The CDR3 sequence: CAWSVTGTGGPGELFF. DNA for the CDR3: TGTGCCTGGAGTGTAACAGGGACAGGGGGACCCGGGGAGCTGTTTTTT.

The chain recombines TRBV6-5 with TRBJ2-7; 7 nucleotides match TRBD1. This CDR3 has 14 amino acids. With V trimmed by 5 bases and J by 5 bases, 9 bases remained unmatched. Germline V gene data show CDR1 as MNHEY and CDR2 as SVGAGI. As DNA, the CDR3 is TGTGCCAGCAGTCAGGGGGTGTTGGAACACGAGCAGTACTTC. This sequence encodes CASSQGVLEHEQYF.

This clone was counted only a few times. DNA of the CDR3: TGTGCCAGCAGCTTGATGGCCAGGGAGACCCAGTACTTC. Translation: CASSLMARETQYF. The rearrangement links TRBV5-6 to TRBJ2-5; D is uncertain. This CDR3 has 13 amino acids. V gave up 1 base and J gave up 5 bases, with 9 bases separating them. Germline values: CDR1 SGHDT, CDR2 YYEEEE.

The rearrangement joins TRBV29-1 to TRBJ1-4; D gene ambiguous. Germline CDR1 SQVTM, CDR2 ANQGSEA. This CDR3 is built from 12 residues. Trimming removed 5 bases from V and 5 bases from J, with 9 bases in between. CDR3 residues: CSVYGLNEKLFF. DNA of the CDR3: TGCAGCGTTTATGGACTCAATGAAAAACTGTTTTTT.

The rearrangement links TRBV6-5 to TRBJ2-3; 9 nucleotides line up with TRBD2. Germline V gene lookup returns CDR1 MNHEY and CDR2 SVGAGI. After removal of 6 bases from V and 6 bases from J, the junction contained 7 bases not matched to a gene. CDR3 size: 14 residues. CDR3 coding DNA: TGTGCCAGCAGGGTGCGGGGGGGCCCGGATACGCAGTATTTT. This gives the protein CASRVRGGPDTQYF.

The V gene is TRBV19, the J gene TRBJ1-1; D perhaps matches TRBD1 (5 bases). The CDR3 is made up of 13 amino acids. CDR1 and CDR2 from the germline V gene are LNHDA and SQIVND (reference sequence). Trimming removed 4 bases from V and 4 bases from J, with 10 bases in between. CDR3 loop: CASSRGVVTEAFF. CDR3 DNA: TGTGCCAGTAGTAGGGGGGTAGTCACTGAAGCTTTCTTT.